This TCR beta chain was sequenced in a study of tumor-infiltrating lymphocytes in oesophageal squamous cell carcinoma. One entry per CDR3 protein results from TCRdb running MiXCR on the PCR reads. The table lists more than 15,000 distinct CDR3 sequences, approximately 40% of them singletons. The sequencing input was esophageal tumor tissue. This receptor was obtained from a male donor with esophageal squamous cell carcinoma.

This chain's CDR3 is CASSLKQNNEKLFF. The CDR3 DNA sequence: TGTGCCAGCAGCTTAAAACAGAATAATGAAAAACTGTTTTTT. V gene TRBV7-6 combines with J gene TRBJ1-4; D unclear. The CDR3 runs to 14 residues. V shed 2 bases and J shed 4 bases, with 8 bases lying between them. Germline assignment: CDR1 SGHVS and CDR2 FNYEAQ.